This TCR beta chain was sequenced during a study of response to subunit inactivated influenza vaccine. The study, taken as a whole, reports: Authors suggested each seasonal influenza vaccination recruits few new T cells.

The CDR3 consists of 17 residues. CDR1 MGHRA and CDR2 YSYEKL come from the germline V gene. V lost 4 bases, J lost 2 bases, and 20 bases lay in between. TCRdb processed the RT-PCR reads anew with MiXCR; each CDR3 protein has one entry. The sample shows about 780,000 distinct CDR3 sequences, about 18% of them seen only once. This clonotype was seen only a few times. Its specificity is not known. Sequences were derived from PBMCs from blood, sampled 4 to 6 days after vaccination. The rearrangement links TRBV4-1 to TRBJ1-2, with no clear D. This receptor was taken from a man aged 50-60 years who received an inactivated influenza vaccine. The CDR3 bases are TGCGCCAGCAGCCCCGGATCTTTTGGCGTACGAAACTATGGCTACACCTTC. It encodes CASSPGSFGVRNYGYTF.